The text below deals with one T cell receptor (beta chain). The sample belongs to a study of T-cell reconstitution after alpha-beta-depleted transplantation in children. Unique molecular identifiers were incorporated when the TCRbeta library was constructed. Using its own MiXCR run on the PCR reads, TCRdb lists one record per CDR3 protein. The repertoire has approximately 980,000 distinct CDR3 sequences, about 31% of them found once; the top ten carry roughly 28%. The specimen was PBMCs, mostly from graft donor cells, collected 360 days after TCRalphabeta/CD19-depleted stem cell transplant. The source of this sequence is a boy in the first two years of life who had a stem cell transplant for SCID, so the T cells may come from the graft donor.

This chain's CDR3 is CASSLGQENTGELFF. CDR3 in DNA: TGTGCCAGCAGTTTGGGGCAGGAGAACACCGGGGAGCTGTTTTTT. The chain has TRBV12-3 or TRBV12-4 and TRBJ2-2; tentative D call: TRBD1 (5 bases). V shed 3 bases and J shed 1 base, with 9 bases lying between them. The CDR3 loop spans 15 amino acids.